Listed here are 13 T cell receptor beta chains from one sample, sequenced in a study of tumor-infiltrating lymphocytes in localized non-small cell lung cancer. Sequencing was performed with immunoSEQ multiplex PCR; in TCRdb, only in-frame clones are kept and a portion is missing. The table lists 10,000 to 15,000 clones, 66% of them singletons. Source material: lung tumor tissue. The origin of the receptors is a human donor with non-small cell lung cancer.

This clone came up a few times. The J gene is TRBJ2-5, the V gene TRBV7-2; D possibly corresponds to TRBD2 (6 bases). Germline V gene lookup returns CDR1 SGHTA and CDR2 FQGNSA. This CDR3 region has 15 residues. The ends were cut back, 0 bases at V and 8 bases at J, with 16 bases in the middle. In DNA form, the CDR3 reads TGTGCCAGCAGCTTAGCGAGGAGGGACGAAGGTACCCAGTACTTC. Protein sequence: CASSLARRDEGTQYF.

This chain uses TRBV7-9 with TRBJ1-1; D is unresolved. V was cut by 2 bases and J by 7 bases, with 8 bases left in between. The length of the CDR3 is 12 residues. Germline V gene sequence: CDR1 SEHNR, CDR2 FQNEAQ (reference sequence). The CDR3 nucleotides read TGTGCCAGCAGCTTAATTGGCAGTGAAGCTTTCTTT. Translating it yields CASSLIGSEAFF.

This clone showed up just a few times. The V gene is TRBV19, the J gene TRBJ1-2; 7 nucleotides line up with TRBD1. V shed 5 bases and J 8 bases; nucleotides not matched to a gene: 8. The length of the CDR3 is 13 residues. CDR1 and CDR2 (germline): LNHDA, SQIVND (reference sequence). The CDR3 region is CASSPDREGGYTF. In DNA form, the CDR3 reads TGTGCCAGTAGTCCCGACAGGGAGGGCGGCTACACCTTC.

This clone was seen a few times. Within the sample, other DNA sequences also encode this same CDR3. The CDR3 nucleotides read TGTGCCAGCAGTCCCGGGACAGGGTACACCGGGGAGCTGTTTTTT. As protein: CASSPGTGYTGELFF. The chain links TRBV11-3 to TRBJ2-2; 9 nucleotides match TRBD1. The CDR3 length is 15 residues. The germline V gene has CDR1 SGHNT and CDR2 YENEEA. Losses at the gene ends were 6 bases for V and 3 bases for J; bases not matched to a gene: 5.

The V gene is TRBV7-6, the J gene TRBJ2-2, with 7 positions matching TRBD1. Germline V gene data show CDR1 as SGHVS and CDR2 as FNYEAQ. Losses at the gene ends were 4 bases for V and 5 bases for J; bases not matched to a gene: 7. The CDR3 runs to 15 residues. In nucleotides, the CDR3 is TGTGCCAGCAGCTACACAGGGGCCGGGACCGGGGAGCTGTTTTTT. This gives the protein CASSYTGAGTGELFF.

The J gene is TRBJ2-7, the V gene TRBV28, with 7 bases matching TRBD1. V dropped 7 bases and J dropped 3; count of bases not matched to a gene: 9. The CDR3 covers 14 residues. Germline V gene data show CDR1 as MDHEN and CDR2 as SYDVKM. Written as DNA, the CDR3 is TGTGCCAGCAATTCGGGACAGCGAAACTACGAGCAGTACTTC. Its protein product is CASNSGQRNYEQYF.

V and J are TRBV25-1 and TRBJ1-2; D unclear. CDR3 size: 12 residues. V gave up 5 bases and J gave up 5 bases, with 9 bases separating them. In germline, CDR1 is MGHDK, CDR2 SYGVNS. The CDR3 DNA follows: TGTGCCAGCAGTCCAGGCACATATGGCTACACCTTC. It specifies CASSPGTYGYTF.

This chain connects TRBV18 to TRBJ1-5; TRBD1 matches 7 bases. The CDR3 sequence is 17 residues long. V lost 3 bases to trimming and J lost 0 bases; unmatched junction nucleotides: 8. Germline-derived CDR1 and CDR2 are KGHSH and LQKENI. The CDR3 DNA reads as TGTGCCAGCTCACCTGGGACAGCGGTCAATAGCAATCAGCCCCAGCATTTT. Protein product: CASSPGTAVNSNQPQHF. The variable domain in full, completed from reference TRBV18 and TRBJ1-5, reads NAGVMQNPRHLVRRRGQEARLRCSPMKGHSHVYWYRQLPEEGLKFMVYLQKENIIDESGMPKERFSAEFPKEGPSILRIQQVVRGDSAAYFCASSPGTAVNSNQPQHFGDGTRLSIL.

This clone was observed a few times. This rearrangement joins TRBV27 to TRBJ1-6; D possibly corresponds to TRBD1 (5 bases). This CDR3 is 14 amino acids long. The germline V gene encodes CDR1 MNHEY and CDR2 SMNVEV (reference sequence). Trimming took 8 bases from V and 9 from J, leaving 17 bases between them. CDR3 sequence reads: CASAPLGVGSPLHF. CDR3 coding DNA: TGTGCCAGCGCCCCCCTAGGGGTTGGTTCACCCCTCCACTTT.

The chain links TRBV6-1 to TRBJ2-2; 7 bases agree with TRBD1. The CDR3 runs to 15 residues. Trimming removed 6 bases from V and 0 bases from J; junction bases left unmatched: 4. From germline, CDR1 is MNHNS and CDR2 SASEGT. This CDR3 is CASSTGTANTGELFF. CDR3 DNA sequence: TGTGCCAGCAGCACCGGGACAGCGAACACCGGGGAGCTGTTTTTT.

This sequence joins TRBV5-6 and TRBJ1-3; no definite D call. Germline values: CDR1 SGHDT, CDR2 YYEEEE. This CDR3 has 17 amino acids. V was clipped by 0 bases and J by 0 bases, with 13 bases between them. The chain's CDR3 is CASSLGPPGHSGNTIYF. The CDR3 nucleotides are TGTGCCAGCAGCTTGGGTCCTCCCGGTCACTCTGGAAACACCATATATTTT.

The chain uses TRBV29-1 and TRBJ2-6, with D unclear. Trimming took 6 bases from V and 0 from J, leaving 6 bases between them. CDR3 length: 13 amino acids. CDR1 and CDR2 (germline): SQVTM, ANQGSEA. CDR3 in DNA: TGCAGCGTAACACGCTCTGGGGCCAACGTCCTGACTTTC. It is translated as CSVTRSGANVLTF.

In its sample, this clone is medium-sized (0.01 to 0.1%). The chain recombines TRBV9 with TRBJ2-2, with 8 bases matching TRBD1. Germline CDR1 reads SGDLS; CDR2 reads YYNGEE. This CDR3 contains 14 residues. The junction had 6 bases not matched to a gene; V was cut back by 4 bases and J by 7 bases. The CDR3 reads CASSPQGAIGELFF. The CDR3 nucleotides read TGTGCCAGCAGCCCTCAGGGGGCTATCGGGGAGCTGTTTTTT. Using reference TRBV9 and TRBJ2-2 for the parts outside the CDR3, the full variable domain is DSGVTQTPKHLITATGQRVTLRCSPRSGDLSVYWYQQSLDQGLQFLIQYYNGEERAKGNILERFSAQQFPDLHSELNLSSLELGDSALYFCASSPQGAIGELFFGEGSRLTVL.